The 27 T cell receptor beta chains below were found in one sample sequenced in a study of T cell clonality in common variable immunodeficiency. Profiling relied on immunoSEQ multiplex PCR, and the TCRdb table lists in-frame clones only, not all of them. This sample has fewer than 50,000 clones, each found more than once. Sequenced: peripheral blood mononuclear cells. These receptors were collected from a person between 18 and 70 years old in good health.

This clone was observed many times. The read halts 3 residues ahead of the CDR3 end, with the missing end drawn from the germline J gene. The genes are TRBV11-2 and TRBJ1-1, with 9 bases identical to TRBD1. This CDR3 contains 14 residues. The V segment lost 5 bases and the J segment 6 bases; nucleotides outside the gene matches: 7. Germline V gene data show CDR1 as SGHAT and CDR2 as FQNNGV. The sequenced CDR3 bases are TGTGCCAGCAGCCTGGGACAGGGAGTGTCTGAA. Its protein product is CASSLGQGVSE. The entire CDR3 protein is CASSLGQGVSEAFF.

This clone was picked up a small number of times. The CDR3 end is not reached by the read, which stops 3 residues before it; the germline J gene fills it in. The chain joins TRBV19 to TRBJ1-2; TRBD1 is a possible D gene (5 bases). Germline V gene data show CDR1 as LNHDA and CDR2 as SQIVND (reference sequence). This CDR3 has 12 amino acids. The chain's CDR3 is CASNGGVGDYTF. Partial CDR3 DNA: TGTGCCAGTAACGGAGGGGTCGGCGAC.

This clone showed up many times. The CDR3 end is not reached by the read, which stops 3 residues before it; the germline J gene fills it in. V gene TRBV30 combines with J gene TRBJ1-1; D uncertain. CDR3 length: 15 amino acids. With 2 bases removed from V and 5 bases from J, the gap between germline ends came to 18 bases. Germline V lookup: CDR1 GTSNPN, CDR2 SVGIG (reference sequence). CDR3 in amino acids: CAWSPPGFAGTEAFF. The CDR3 bases that were read are TGTGCCTGGAGTCCCCCCGGGTTCGCGGGGACTGAA.

This clone was observed at least ten times. The read terminates 3 residues before the CDR3 end, so the remaining end is supplied by the germline J gene. This sequence joins TRBV6-2 or TRBV6-3 and TRBJ1-5, with D unresolved. The germline CDR1 and CDR2 sequences are MNHEY and SVGEGT. The ends were cut back, 2 bases at V and 7 bases at J, with 18 bases in the middle. The CDR3 length is 16 residues. The CDR3 region is CASSYRPSSGGQPQHF. The CDR3 DNA, read in part, is TGTGCCAGCAGTTACCGCCCTTCCAGCGGCGGGCAGCCC.

This clone appeared many times. The sequenced fragment ends 3 residues before the CDR3 boundary, so the rest is inferred from the germline J gene. This chain joins TRBV2 and TRBJ1-1, with D maybe TRBD1 (6 bases). Between the trimmed V and J ends, which lost 4 bases and 5 bases, there was a span of 14 bases. The CDR3 spans 14 residues. CDR1 is SNHLY and CDR2 is FYNNEI in the germline V gene. The CDR3 sequence is CASSAWGLETEAFF. The sequenced part of the CDR3 DNA is TGTGCCAGCAGTGCATGGGGGCTGGAAACTGAA.

At least ten counts were recorded for this clone. An end of the junction differs from the germline gene, which may be a read error. The CDR3 goes on 3 residues after the read ends, and that part is filled in from the germline J gene. Other DNA sequences in this sample translate to the same CDR3. This chain connects TRBV5-1 to TRBJ2-2; D may match TRBD1 or TRBD2 (7 bases each). The CDR3 is 15 amino acids. Germline assignment: CDR1 SGHRS and CDR2 YFSETQ. The CDR3 loop reads CASSLGGGDTGELFF. The sequenced part of the CDR3 DNA is TGCGCCAGTAGCTTGGGAGGGGGCGACACCGGGGAG.

This clone was observed at least ten times. The read ends 3 residues shy of where the CDR3 ends; the end is completed using the germline J gene. The chain couples TRBV2 to TRBJ1-1; TRBD1 matches at 9 bases. The V and J ends lost 8 bases and 1 base, in that order; junction bases with no gene match: 5. CDR3 length: 14 amino acids. Germline CDR1 is SNHLY and CDR2 is FYNNEI. CDR3 bases read: TGTGCCAGCTATACGGGACAGGGGAACACTGAA. The encoded protein is CASYTGQGNTE. The whole CDR3 sequence is CASYTGQGNTEAFF.

Ten or more counts support this clone. The read gets to within 3 residues of the CDR3 end, and the germline J gene fills in the rest. This chain links TRBV4-2 with TRBJ2-1; 13 nucleotides align to TRBD2. V lost 2 bases, J lost 3 bases, and 7 bases stayed unmatched. The CDR3 has 18 amino acids. Germline CDR1 LGHNA, CDR2 YNFKEQ. The CDR3 loop is CASSQMRLAGGNYNEQFF. CDR3 DNA, as far as it was read: TGTGCCAGCAGCCAAATGCGACTAGCGGGAGGAAACTACAATGAG.

Notes on this clone: The read finishes 3 residues shy of the CDR3 end, and the germline J gene is used to complete it. V is TRBV19 and J is TRBJ2-2, with 7 bases matching TRBD1. The CDR3 covers 15 residues. The germline gives CDR1 LNHDA, CDR2 SQIVND (reference sequence). Trimming took 8 bases from V and 1 from J; bases not matched to a gene: 7. CDR3 loop: CASEPRTGNTGELFF. The DNA read from the CDR3 is TGTGCCAGTGAACCGCGGACAGGGAACACCGGGGAG. The whole variable domain, filled in from reference TRBV19 and TRBJ2-2, reads DGGITQSPKYLFRKEGQNVTLSCEQNLNHDAMYWYRQDPGQGLRLIYYSQIVNDFQKGDIAEGYSVSREKKESFPLTVTSAQKNPTAFYLCASEPRTGNTGELFFGEGSRLTVL.

In its sample, this clone was seen many times. The read ends 3 residues shy of where the CDR3 ends; the end is completed using the germline J gene. This chain joins TRBV28 and TRBJ2-1, with D possibly matching TRBD2 (6 bases). The CDR3 is 15 amino acids. CDR1 and CDR2 from the germline V gene are MDHEN and SYDVKM. Trimming shortened V by 5 bases and J by 5 bases, and 16 bases separated the two germline ends. The CDR3 DNA, read in part, is TGTGCCAGCAGTCCTACCAGGGACTTCGACAATGAG. Protein product: CASSPTRDFDNE. From start to end, the CDR3 is CASSPTRDFDNEQFF.

This clone has a count of ten or more. The CDR3 DNA, read in part, is TGTGCCAGCAGCTTTAGACAGAGTGAAAAA. It specifies CASSFRQSEK. The full CDR3 sequence reads CASSFRQSEKLFF. This rearrangement joins TRBV7-2 to TRBJ1-4; possibly TRBD1 for D (5 bases). The read finishes 3 residues shy of the CDR3 end, and the germline J gene is used to complete it. Germline lookup yields CDR1 SGHTA and CDR2 FQGNSA. The V end lost 3 bases, the J end lost 7 bases, and 9 bases lay between the germline ends. The CDR3 runs 13 residues.

This clone was detected ten times or more. The read comes to an end 3 residues before the CDR3 does, leaving the germline J gene to fill in the end. The chain is built from TRBV5-4 and TRBJ2-3, with 12 bases aligning to TRBD2. Germline V CDR1 and CDR2: SGHNT, YYREEE (reference sequence). The CDR3 is 15 amino acids. The V segment lost 6 bases and the J segment 4 bases; nucleotides outside the gene matches: 6. The DNA read from the CDR3 is TGTGCCAGCATGCTAGCGGGAGGGCGACCAGATACG. This codes for CASMLAGGRPDT. In full, the CDR3 is CASMLAGGRPDTQYF.

This clone was seen many times. The read ends 3 residues before the CDR3 terminus; that terminus is restored from the germline J gene. V usage is TRBV20-1 and J usage is TRBJ1-1, with D perhaps TRBD1 (6 bases). Germline assignment: CDR1 DFQATT and CDR2 SNEGSKA (reference sequence). V was trimmed by 3 bases and J by 2 bases, leaving 13 bases between them. CDR3 length: 14 amino acids. The DNA read from the CDR3 is TGCAGTGCTAGTTCGCAGGGGCGTAACACTGAA. This gives the protein CSASSQGRNTE. The complete CDR3 protein is CSASSQGRNTEAFF.

The table lists this clone with a few counts. The CDR3 is cut off 3 residues early in the read; its end comes from the germline J gene. The chain uses TRBV18 and TRBJ2-1; 9 bases are a match to TRBD2. V shed 3 bases and J 6 bases; nucleotides not matched to a gene: 6. Per the germline V gene, CDR1 is KGHSH and CDR2 is LQKENI. The CDR3 runs to 15 residues. Partial CDR3 DNA: TGTGCCAGCTCACCGGAGGTAGCGGGAGCCAATGAG. Translation: CASSPEVAGANE. The whole CDR3 protein reads CASSPEVAGANEQFF.

With regard to this clone: The observed sequence ends 3 residues before the CDR3 terminus, with the missing tail filled in from the germline J gene. V is TRBV5-1 and J is TRBJ2-7, with D unclear. The CDR3 loop spans 14 amino acids. V lost 6 bases, J lost 0 bases, and 13 bases lay in between. Germline CDR1 reads SGHRS; CDR2 reads YFSETQ. CDR3 DNA, as far as it was read: TGCGCCAGCATGTTCACGGTTAGCTCCTACGAG. The encoded protein is CASMFTVSSYE. The full CDR3 is CASMFTVSSYEQYF.

The table lists this clone with many counts. The sequence runs out 3 residues before the end of the CDR3; the remainder is reconstructed from the germline J gene. V and J are TRBV20-1 and TRBJ2-7; D perhaps matches TRBD1 (6 bases). Germline V gene sequence: CDR1 DFQATT, CDR2 SNEGSKA (reference sequence). Trimming removed 3 bases from V and 6 bases from J, with 9 bases in between. The CDR3 totals 11 residues. CDR3 DNA (partial): TGCAGTGCTAGGGGCAGGGGCGAG. Its translation is CSARGRGE. Given in full, the CDR3 is CSARGRGEQYF.

This clone appeared many times. The sequence runs out 3 residues before the end of the CDR3; the remainder is reconstructed from the germline J gene. The chain combines TRBV28 with TRBJ2-5; TRBD1 aligns across 8 bases. This CDR3 comprises 16 residues. Germline lookup yields CDR1 MDHEN and CDR2 SYDVKM. V was clipped by 5 bases and J by 5 bases; unmatched bases: 13. The CDR3 bases that were read are TGTGCCAGCAGTGCTCGACAGGGGCCCCGCGGGGAGACC. Protein product: CASSARQGPRGET. Given in full, the CDR3 is CASSARQGPRGETQYF.

This clone was seen many times. The CDR3 end is not reached by the read, which stops 3 residues before it; the germline J gene fills it in. The J gene is TRBJ2-3, the V gene TRBV11-2; D is ambiguous. Trimming removed 5 bases at V and 1 base at J, with 10 bases between. The CDR3 spans 14 residues. From germline, CDR1 is SGHAT and CDR2 FQNNGV. The CDR3 here is CASSPIGRTDTQYF. The covered CDR3 bases are TGTGCCAGCAGCCCGATCGGTCGCACAGATACG.

This clone was found many times. Sequencing ends 3 residues short of the CDR3 end; the germline J gene provides the rest. V and J are TRBV30 and TRBJ1-6; D remains unclear. In germline, CDR1 is GTSNPN, CDR2 SVGIG (reference sequence). The V end was cut by 1 base, the J end by 6 bases, with 4 bases between. This CDR3 is 12 amino acids long. The part of the CDR3 DNA that was read is TGTGCCTGGAGTGGCGGTAATTCACCC. This translates into CAWSGGNSP. The entire CDR3 is CAWSGGNSPLHF.

This clone was seen many times. With the read ending 3 residues before the CDR3 end, the germline J gene is used to fill in that end. This chain links TRBV2 with TRBJ2-7; weak D call: TRBD2 (5 bases). Germline V gives CDR1 SNHLY, CDR2 FYNNEI. Trimming removed 6 bases from V and 1 base from J, with 13 bases in between. The CDR3 runs 14 residues. The CDR3 loop is CASRRVPSSYEQYF. The covered CDR3 bases are TGTGCCAGCAGGAGGGTCCCATCATCCTACGAG.

This clone was seen ten or more times. The CDR3 goes on 3 residues after the read ends, and that part is filled in from the germline J gene. The gene calls are TRBV13 and TRBJ2-2; 12 bases align to TRBD2. CDR1 is PRHDT, CDR2 FYEKMQ, per germline (reference sequence). CDR3 length: 18 amino acids. The covered CDR3 bases are TGTGCCAGCAGCCTAACGTTCGCTAGCGGGAGGGCCGCACTTGGG. This sequence encodes CASSLTFASGRAALG. The complete CDR3 sequence is CASSLTFASGRAALGLFF.

This clone was seen many times. The read gets to within 3 residues of the CDR3 end, and the germline J gene fills in the rest. The chain links TRBV7-2 to TRBJ2-7; 9 positions agree with TRBD1. CDR1 SGHTA and CDR2 FQGNSA come from the germline V gene. This CDR3 has 14 amino acids. J was trimmed by 6 bases and V by 5 bases; bases with no gene match: 8. CDR3: CASSRTGDLGEQYF. Partial CDR3 DNA: TGTGCCAGCAGCCGGACAGGGGATTTGGGCGAG.

This clone was seen at least ten times. The read ends 3 residues shy of where the CDR3 ends; the end is completed using the germline J gene. This rearrangement joins TRBV20-1 to TRBJ2-1, with 11 bases that match TRBD2. Germline V CDR1 and CDR2: DFQATT, SNEGSKA (reference sequence). This CDR3 is built from 14 residues. Trimming removed 7 bases from V and 4 bases from J; junction bases left unmatched: 6. The sequenced CDR3 bases are TGCAGTGTTCAGACTAGCGGGACGTACAATGAG. Translation gives CSVQTSGTYNE. The entire CDR3 reads CSVQTSGTYNEQFF.

This clone has at least ten counts. The read ends 3 residues early relative to the CDR3; the germline J gene fills the gap. V and J are TRBV7-9 and TRBJ2-2; TRBD1 might be the D (5 bases). CDR1 and CDR2 (germline): SEHNR, FQNEAQ (reference sequence). The CDR3 extends over 15 amino acids. V was shortened by 7 bases and J by 0 bases, with 12 bases between the two germline ends. The CDR3 DNA, read in part, is TGTGCCAGCAACGACAGAAACGCGAACACCGGGGAG. Translating gives CASNDRNANTGE. The complete CDR3 protein is CASNDRNANTGELFF.

There are many counts of this clone. The missing CDR3 end, 3 residues past where the read stops, is filled in from the germline J gene. The V call is TRBV28, the J call TRBJ2-4; 8 nucleotides line up with TRBD1. Germline trimming cut 5 bases from V and 9 bases from J; bases unmatched to any gene: 9. The CDR3 extends over 14 amino acids. The germline V gene encodes CDR1 MDHEN and CDR2 SYDVKM. The CDR3 bases that were read are TGTGCCAGCAGTCAAGACAGGGGAATAGTCATT. It yields the protein CASSQDRGIVI. The CDR3 reads in full as CASSQDRGIVIQYF.

Many counts were recorded for this clone. The read stops 3 residues short of the end of the CDR3; the missing end is completed from the germline J gene. The chain is built from TRBV7-2 and TRBJ2-6; D is perhaps TRBD2 (5 bases). CDR3 length: 15 amino acids. Trimming shortened V by 5 bases and J by 2 bases, and 10 bases separated the two germline ends. The V gene's germline CDR1 is SGHTA and CDR2 FQGNSA. CDR3 DNA, as far as it was read: TGTGCCAGCAGCCTAGGACTTACTGGGGCCAACGTC. It yields the protein CASSLGLTGANV. The whole CDR3 protein reads CASSLGLTGANVLTF. The full variable domain, completed using reference TRBV7-2 and TRBJ2-6, is GAGVSQSPSNKVTEKGKDVELRCDPISGHTALYWYRQSLGQGLEFLIYFQGNSAPDKSGLPSDRFSAERTGGSVSTLTIQRTQQEDSAVYLCASSLGLTGANVLTFGAGSRLTVL.

At least ten counts were recorded for this clone. The CDR3 is cut off 3 residues early in the read; its end comes from the germline J gene. The chain combines TRBV6-1 with TRBJ2-2, with D perhaps TRBD2 (6 bases). The V end was cut by 2 bases, the J end by 5 bases, with 21 bases between. The germline gives CDR1 MNHNS, CDR2 SASEGT. The CDR3 sequence is 18 residues long. Incomplete CDR3 DNA: TGTGCCAGCAGTGAATCCAGACCCGGTGCGGGGAGGACCGGGGAG. Amino acids: CASSESRPGAGRTGE. The entire CDR3 protein is CASSESRPGAGRTGELFF.